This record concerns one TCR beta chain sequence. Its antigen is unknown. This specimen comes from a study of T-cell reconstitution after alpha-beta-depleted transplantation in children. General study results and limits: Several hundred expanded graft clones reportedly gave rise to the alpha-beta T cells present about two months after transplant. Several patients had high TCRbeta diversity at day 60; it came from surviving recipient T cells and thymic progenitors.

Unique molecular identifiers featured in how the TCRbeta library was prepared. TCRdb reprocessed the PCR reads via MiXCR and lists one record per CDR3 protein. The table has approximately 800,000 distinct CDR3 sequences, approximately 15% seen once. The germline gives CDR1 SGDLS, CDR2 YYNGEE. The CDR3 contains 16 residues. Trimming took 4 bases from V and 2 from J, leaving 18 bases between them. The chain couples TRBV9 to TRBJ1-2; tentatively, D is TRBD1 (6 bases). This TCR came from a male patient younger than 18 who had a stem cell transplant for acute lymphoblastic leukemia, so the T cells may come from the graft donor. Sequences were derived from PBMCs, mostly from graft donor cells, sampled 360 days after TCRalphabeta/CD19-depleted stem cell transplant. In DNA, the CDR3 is TGTGCCAGCAGCCAAAGACAGGTCGGACCAAACTATGGCTACACCTTC. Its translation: CASSQRQVGPNYGYTF. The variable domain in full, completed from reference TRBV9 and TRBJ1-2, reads DSGVTQTPKHLITATGQRVTLRCSPRSGDLSVYWYQQSLDQGLQFLIQYYNGEERAKGNILERFSAQQFPDLHSELNLSSLELGDSALYFCASSQRQVGPNYGYTFGSGTRLTVV.